This is a list of T cell receptor beta chains from one sample in a study of blood T cell repertoires in COVID-19. Sequencing was performed with immunoSEQ multiplex PCR; in TCRdb, only in-frame clones are kept and a portion is missing. The data show around 270,000 clones, with 88% seen just once and approximately 3.8% held by the top ten. Sequenced sample: peripheral blood. All receptors come from a man between 60 and 75 years old who had recovered from COVID-19. CDR3s include the opening cysteine and the closing phenylalanine or tryptophan. The order of the fields is V gene, D gene, J gene, clone size, CDR3 DNA, CDR3 protein. D genes are given only for firm matches. Size is omitted from some rows. Given values are once, few, many or a class for expanded clones.

TRBV5-6	.	TRBJ1-2	.	TGTGCCAGCTTGCAAGGAAGGGGCTCGGATGGCTACACCTTC	CASLQGRGSDGYTF
TRBV29-1	TRBD2	TRBJ2-1	.	TGCAGCGTTGGACTAGCGTATTACAATGAGCAGTTCTTC	CSVGLAYYNEQFF
TRBV2	TRBD1	TRBJ1-1	.	TGTGCCAGCAGTGAAGGTACGTCGTCAGGGGGGCCTCACACTGAAGCTTTCTTT	CASSEGTSSGGPHTEAFF
TRBV15	.	TRBJ1-3	.	TGTGCCACCAGCAGAGATCAAGGGGCGGCCTCTGGCATATATTTT	CATSRDQGAASGIYF
TRBV5-4	TRBD2	TRBJ2-2	.	TGTGCCAGCAGAGAGACTAGCGGGGGGGTCCGGCCCGGGGAGCTGTTTTTT	CASRETSGGVRPGELFF
TRBV7-9	.	TRBJ2-7	once	TGTGCCAGCAGTCCACAGGGCCACGAGCAGTACTTC	CASSPQGHEQYF
TRBV5-5	.	TRBJ2-4	.	TGTGCCAGCAGCTCAGACCAGACAGAGATAGCCAAAAACATTCAGTACTTC	CASSSDQTEIAKNIQYF
TRBV5-1	.	TRBJ1-4	.	TGCGCCAGCAGCTTCGAGTTTCATGAAAAACTGTTTTTT	CASSFEFHEKLFF
TRBV3-1/TRBV3-2	.	TRBJ1-2	.	TGTGCCAGCAGCCAAGATCCTGGACTCTATGGCTACACCTTC	CASSQDPGLYGYTF
TRBV7-2	.	TRBJ1-5	.	TGTGCCAGCAGCCGGGGAAACAATCAGCCCCAGCATTTT	CASSRGNNQPQHF
TRBV13	.	TRBJ2-3	.	TGTGCCAGCAGCTCGGGGGTTGGCACAGATACGCAGTATTTT	CASSSGVGTDTQYF
TRBV10-1	.	TRBJ1-2	few	TGCGCCAGCAGTGAGTCGGGCTCAGGCTACACCTTC	CASSESGSGYTF
TRBV5-1	.	TRBJ1-2	.	TGCGCCAGCAGCTTGGGGGGAGCCTATGGCTACACCTTC	CASSLGGAYGYTF
TRBV5-1	.	TRBJ2-1	once	TGCGCCAGCAGCCCACCCGGGAGCTCCTACAATGAGCAGTTCTTC	CASSPPGSSYNEQFF
TRBV13	.	TRBJ1-6	once	TGTGCCAGCAGCTTAGGACGCGGGCCCCTCCACTTT	CASSLGRGPLHF
TRBV7-9	.	TRBJ2-1	.	TGTGCCAGCAGCTTAGGAGCCATCTCCTACAATGAGCAGTTCTTC	CASSLGAISYNEQFF
TRBV7-2	.	TRBJ1-1	.	TGTGCCAGCAGTAGAGCCGGGAACACTGAAGCTTTCTTT	CASSRAGNTEAFF
TRBV7-9	.	TRBJ1-4	once	TGTGCCAGCAGCTTGGTGCCTCAACGGGAAAAACTGTTTTTT	CASSLVPQREKLFF
TRBV30	TRBD1	TRBJ1-2	.	TGTGCCTGGATTAAAGACAGGGTCTATGGCTACACCTTC	CAWIKDRVYGYTF
TRBV18	.	TRBJ1-2	.	TGTGCCAGCTCACCGCCGGGGTATGGCTACACCTTC	CASSPPGYGYTF
TRBV19	TRBD1	TRBJ2-7	.	TGTGCCAGTCGGGACAGGGGGAGCTCCTACGAGCAGTACTTC	CASRDRGSSYEQYF
TRBV19	TRBD1	TRBJ2-6	.	TGTGCCAGTAGTAGAGGGACAGGGCTAACTGGGGCCAACGTCCTGACTTTC	CASSRGTGLTGANVLTF
TRBV6-1	TRBD1	TRBJ1-1	.	TGTGCCAGCAGTGATCTAGGGACAGTCGGAAGGGCTTTCTTT	CASSDLGTVGRAFF
TRBV5-1	.	TRBJ2-5	.	TGCGCCAGCAGCTTGGACACCACCCAAGAGACCCAGTACTTC	CASSLDTTQETQYF
TRBV30	.	TRBJ1-4	.	TGTGCCTGGAGTGTACGGCGGGCTAATGAAAAACTGTTTTTT	CAWSVRRANEKLFF
TRBV18	TRBD1	TRBJ2-2	.	TGTGCCAGCTCACCACAGGGGGCGGACACCGGGGAGCTGTTTTTT	CASSPQGADTGELFF
TRBV5-4	.	TRBJ2-2	.	TGTGCCAGCAGCTTAGGAGGGAACACCGGGGAGCTGTTTTTT	CASSLGGNTGELFF
TRBV7-6	TRBD2	TRBJ2-7	.	TGTGCCAGCAGCGTCGTAGGCGGGGGGCCGGGGGAGCAGTACTTC	CASSVVGGGPGEQYF
TRBV11-3	.	TRBJ2-1	.	TGTGCCAGCAGCAAAACCGGGACTGGGAACAATGAGCAGTTCTTC	CASSKTGTGNNEQFF
TRBV6-5	TRBD2	TRBJ2-1	.	TGTGCCAGTAGTACTAGCGGGGGGGCCTACAATGAGCAGTTCTTC	CASSTSGGAYNEQFF
TRBV6-6	.	TRBJ2-5	.	TGTGCCAGCAGTCGACAGGTTATGTTGGAGACCCAGTACTTC	CASSRQVMLETQYF
TRBV6-2/TRBV6-3	.	TRBJ1-4	.	TGTGCCAGCAGTTACTCTGGGACTAAGGTTTCCTCGACTAATGAAAAACTGTTTTTT	CASSYSGTKVSSTNEKLFF
TRBV4-1	.	TRBJ2-7	.	TGCGCCAGCAGCTACGGATCGGGAATTAGAACCTACGAGCAGTACTTC	CASSYGSGIRTYEQYF
TRBV19	.	TRBJ1-4	.	TGTGCCAGTAGTATCTCAGGGGTGGATGAAAAACTGTTTTTT	CASSISGVDEKLFF
TRBV30	.	TRBJ2-7	.	TGTGCCTGGAGTGGACCCCCAGAGGGTTCCTACGAGCAGTACTTC	CAWSGPPEGSYEQYF
TRBV7-3	TRBD1	TRBJ2-3	.	TGTGCCAGCAGCCGCGGAGGGACAGGAATCCTTACAGATACGCAGTATTTT	CASSRGGTGILTDTQYF
TRBV21-1	.	TRBJ2-7	.	TGTGCCAGCAGCGAATGGGACAGGGCCCATCCCTACGAGCAGTACTTC	CASSEWDRAHPYEQYF
TRBV27	TRBD1	TRBJ1-1	.	TGTGCCAGCAGTTTATATGGGACAGCGAACACTGAAGCTTTCTTT	CASSLYGTANTEAFF
TRBV30	TRBD1	TRBJ2-7	.	TGTGCCTGGAGGACAGGGGGGACCTACGAGCAGTACTTC	CAWRTGGTYEQYF
TRBV2	.	TRBJ1-6	.	TGTGCCAGCACTAGGGACATACAGGCTTCACCCCTCCACTTT	CASTRDIQASPLHF
TRBV11-2	TRBD1	TRBJ1-1	.	TGTGCCGGTGCAAGACAGGGAACGACTGAAGCTTTCTTT	CAGARQGTTEAFF
TRBV9	TRBD1	TRBJ1-2	once	TGTGCCAGCAGCGTTAGACAGGGCTATGGCTACACCTTC	CASSVRQGYGYTF
TRBV5-4	.	TRBJ2-2	.	TGTGCCAGCAGCTTGCCAGGGCGAGGCGGGGAGCTGTTTTTT	CASSLPGRGGELFF
TRBV13	TRBD2	TRBJ2-1	.	TGTGCCAGCAGGACTAGCGGGGTCTATGAGCAGTTCTTC	CASRTSGVYEQFF